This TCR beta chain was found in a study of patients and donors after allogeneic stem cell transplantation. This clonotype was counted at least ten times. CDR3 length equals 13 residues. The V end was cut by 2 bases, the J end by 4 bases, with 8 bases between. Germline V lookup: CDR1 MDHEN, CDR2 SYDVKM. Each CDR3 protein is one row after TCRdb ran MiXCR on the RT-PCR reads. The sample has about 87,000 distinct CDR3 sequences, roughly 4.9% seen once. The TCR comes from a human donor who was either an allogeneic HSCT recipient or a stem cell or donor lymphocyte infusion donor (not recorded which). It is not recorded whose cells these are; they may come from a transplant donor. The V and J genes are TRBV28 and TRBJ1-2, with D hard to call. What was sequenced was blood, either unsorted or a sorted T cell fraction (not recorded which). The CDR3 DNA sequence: TGTGCCAGCAGTTTAGCGGTCCTCTATGGCTACACCTTC. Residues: CASSLAVLYGYTF.